This T cell receptor (beta chain) came from a study of cytomegalovirus exposure and HLA in healthy donors. Germline CDR1 SEHNR, CDR2 FQNEAQ (reference sequence). V lost 4 bases to trimming and J lost 7 bases; unmatched junction nucleotides: 7. The CDR3 sequence is 13 residues long. PCR involved 60 Vbeta and 13 Jbeta primers. Sequencing was performed with immunoSEQ multiplex PCR; in TCRdb, only in-frame clones are kept and a portion is missing. The table lists 90,000 to 120,000 clones, roughly 82% of them singletons. This sequence originates from a young man in good health and CMV-seropositive. The V gene is TRBV7-9, the J gene TRBJ2-7; 7 nucleotides match TRBD2. Input material: PBMCs. The CDR3 here is CASSSGGTGEQYF. DNA for the CDR3: TGTGCCAGCAGCTCGGGGGGTACGGGGGAGCAGTACTTC.